Below, one T cell receptor (beta chain) is given with its context. This entry belongs to a study of blood T cell repertoires in COVID-19. The wider study: Some COVID-19 samples were acute and others convalescent; all came from the United States, Italy and Spain.

Libraries were prepared by immunoSEQ multiplex PCR; TCRdb keeps only in-frame clonotypes and omits some of them. This table has 300,000 to 400,000 clones, around 85% appearing once. Germline CDR1 is MNHEY and CDR2 is SVGEGT. Between the trimmed V and J ends, which lost 2 bases and 3 bases, there was a span of 11 bases. This CDR3 comprises 15 residues. This receptor was identified in a human donor in a cohort sampled during active COVID-19. The V and J genes are TRBV6-2 or TRBV6-3 and TRBJ1-5; D gene uncertain. Sequencing input: peripheral blood. CDR3 in DNA: TGTGCCAGCAGTTACCAGGCCCGAATCAATCAGCCCCAGCATTTT. Translated: CASSYQARINQPQHF.